This T cell receptor beta chain is drawn from a study of blood T cell repertoires in COVID-19 (TCRdb year 2020). Turning to the overall study: Collaborator samples came from the United States, Italy and Spain and covered acute and convalescent phases of COVID-19. The material from the prospective study consisted of cDNA or gDNA derived from T cells, B-cell-depleted T cells, or PBMCs. The dataset comprised deeply sampled blood TCRbeta repertoires from subjects exposed to, actively infected with, or recovered from COVID-19. A freely available public database, intended as a resource for researchers studying the immune response to SARS-CoV-2, is where the repertoires were released. Samples came from the ongoing ImmuneRACE study (first 160 participants) plus 1,254 subjects from 6 global collaborators. Nearly every sample came with metadata listing a de-identified subject ID, COVID-19 status, age in years and sex. HLA class I and class II types, where available, came from metadata supplied by the sample provider rather than from assay-based typing. Broad study findings and their caveats: How much clinical and demographic metadata was included differed by source and by participant, and the metadata was provided uncurated.

Samples from volunteer blood donors who had recovered from COVID-19 were contributed by a second Seattle source. Collaborating institutions collected whole blood in K2EDTA tubes following their own protocols. Collaborator samples were shipped for TCRbeta analysis as frozen whole blood, isolated PBMCs, or DNA extracted from either sample type. TCRbeta CDR3 regions were amplified from genomic DNA by means of the immunoSEQ Assay, a bias-controlled multiplex PCR. The original pipeline was this. Within the assay, amplification of reference gene primers was used to estimate how many nucleated cells each sample contained. Sequence reads were collapsed and filtered to measure the absolute abundance of every unique TCRbeta CDR3 rearrangement. For each sample, productive Simpson clonality was calculated as the square root of Simpson's diversity index over productive rearrangements. What TCRdb holds here is the immuneACCESS table cut down to in-frame rearrangements. Part of the clones is not present; checked against another copy, under half of the missing clones reflect an unresolved V gene, and the others are unexplained. Clonal size and the V and J genes are those of that table, whereas D and trimming came from the DNA. The sample yields more than 250,000 clones; roughly 90% were counted once. 5% to 7% of the sample is taken by the ten largest.

As encoded in the germline V gene, CDR1 is MGHRA while CDR2 is YSYEKL. A distance of 10 bases separates the germline ends of V and J, which lose 0 bases and 4 bases respectively. Spanning cysteine to phenylalanine, the CDR3 consists of 15 amino acids. Of the read, only the CDR3 DNA is kept; its 45 bases are in frame from base 1. Regarding this clone: Its recognized antigen is unknown. Base qualities are not at hand, and no much larger clone is one base apart.

The sequence joins TRBV4-1 to TRBJ2-1, with a tentative D gene TRBD2 over 5 matching bases. Sequencing used peripheral blood. The clonotype was recovered from a man aged 18 to 29 who had recovered from COVID-19. CDR3 reads: CASSQESWEYNEQFF. The nucleotide sequence is TGCGCCAGCAGCCAAGAGTCCTGGGAGTACAATGAGCAGTTCTTC.